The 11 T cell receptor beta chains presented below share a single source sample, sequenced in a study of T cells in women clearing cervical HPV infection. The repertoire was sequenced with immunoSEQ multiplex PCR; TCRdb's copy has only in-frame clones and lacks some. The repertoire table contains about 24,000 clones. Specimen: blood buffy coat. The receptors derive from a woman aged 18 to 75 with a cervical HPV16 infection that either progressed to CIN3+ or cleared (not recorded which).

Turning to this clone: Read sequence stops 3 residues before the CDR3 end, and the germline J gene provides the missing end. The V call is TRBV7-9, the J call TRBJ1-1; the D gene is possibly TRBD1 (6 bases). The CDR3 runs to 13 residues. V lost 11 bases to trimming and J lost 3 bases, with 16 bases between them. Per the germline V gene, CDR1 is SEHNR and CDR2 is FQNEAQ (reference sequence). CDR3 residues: CARNSNRDTEAFF. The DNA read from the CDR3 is TGTGCCCGCAACTCGAACAGGGACACTGAA.

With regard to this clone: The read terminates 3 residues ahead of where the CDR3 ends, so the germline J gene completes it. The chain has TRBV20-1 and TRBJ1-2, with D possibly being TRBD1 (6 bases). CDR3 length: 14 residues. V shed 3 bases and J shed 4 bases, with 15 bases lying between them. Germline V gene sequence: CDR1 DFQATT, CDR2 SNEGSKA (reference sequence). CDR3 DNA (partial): TGCAGTGCTAGTTTTCTTTTGACAGGCTATGGC. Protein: CSASFLLTGYG. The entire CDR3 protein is CSASFLLTGYGYTF.

The sequenced CDR3 bases are TGTGCCAGCAGCTTGGGACTATTTGGTAAAGAGACC. Translation gives CASSLGLFGKET. The full CDR3 sequence reads CASSLGLFGKETQYF. The V gene is TRBV11-2, the J gene TRBJ2-5; 7 bases line up with TRBD2. Coverage ceases 3 residues before the CDR3 finishes, and the germline J gene fills in the end. Trimming took 3 bases from V and 3 from J; bases not matched to a gene: 7. The CDR3 covers 15 residues. Germline V gene data show CDR1 as SGHAT and CDR2 as FQNNGV.

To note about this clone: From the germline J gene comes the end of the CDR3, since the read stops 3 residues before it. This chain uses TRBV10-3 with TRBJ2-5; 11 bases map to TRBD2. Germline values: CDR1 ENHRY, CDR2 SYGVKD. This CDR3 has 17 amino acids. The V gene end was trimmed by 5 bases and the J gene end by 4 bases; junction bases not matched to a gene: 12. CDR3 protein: CAISPGTSGLLGETQYF. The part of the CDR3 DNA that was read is TGTGCCATCAGTCCCGGGACTAGCGGACTTTTGGGAGAGACC.

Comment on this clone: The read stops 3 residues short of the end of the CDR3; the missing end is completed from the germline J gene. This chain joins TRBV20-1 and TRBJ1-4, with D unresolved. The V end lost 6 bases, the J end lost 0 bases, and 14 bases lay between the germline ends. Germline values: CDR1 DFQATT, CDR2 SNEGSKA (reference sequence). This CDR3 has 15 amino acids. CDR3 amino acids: CSANTYLATNEKLFF. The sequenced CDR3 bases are TGCAGTGCCAATACCTATTTAGCAACTAATGAAAAA.

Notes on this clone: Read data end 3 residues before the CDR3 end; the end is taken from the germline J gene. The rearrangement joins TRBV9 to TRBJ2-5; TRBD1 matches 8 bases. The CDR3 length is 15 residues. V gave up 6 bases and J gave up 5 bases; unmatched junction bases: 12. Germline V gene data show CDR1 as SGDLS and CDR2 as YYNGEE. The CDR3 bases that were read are TGTGCCAGCAATTTGGCAGGGGGCTCATGGGAGACC. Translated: CASNLAGGSWET. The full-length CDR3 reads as CASNLAGGSWETQYF.

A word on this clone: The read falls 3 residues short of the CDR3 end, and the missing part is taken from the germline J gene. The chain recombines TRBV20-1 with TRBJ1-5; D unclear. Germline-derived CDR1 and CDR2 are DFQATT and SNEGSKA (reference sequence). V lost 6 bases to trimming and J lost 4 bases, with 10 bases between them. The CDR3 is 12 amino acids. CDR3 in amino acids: CSAKVSNQPQHF. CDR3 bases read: TGCAGTGCCAAAGTCAGTAATCAGCCC.

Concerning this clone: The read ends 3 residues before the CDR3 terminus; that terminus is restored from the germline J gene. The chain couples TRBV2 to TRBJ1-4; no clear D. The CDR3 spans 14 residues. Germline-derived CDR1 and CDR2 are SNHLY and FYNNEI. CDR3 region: CASSVKPNNSPLFF. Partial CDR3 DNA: TGTGCCAGCAGTGTGAAACCTAATAATTCACCA.

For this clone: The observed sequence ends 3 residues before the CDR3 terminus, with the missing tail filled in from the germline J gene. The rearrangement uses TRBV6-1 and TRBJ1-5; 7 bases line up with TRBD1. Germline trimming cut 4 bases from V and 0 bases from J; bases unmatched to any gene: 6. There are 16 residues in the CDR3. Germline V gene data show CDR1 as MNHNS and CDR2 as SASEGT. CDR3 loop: CASSGTGAYSNQPQHF. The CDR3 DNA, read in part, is TGTGCCAGCAGTGGTACAGGGGCATATAGCAATCAGCCC.

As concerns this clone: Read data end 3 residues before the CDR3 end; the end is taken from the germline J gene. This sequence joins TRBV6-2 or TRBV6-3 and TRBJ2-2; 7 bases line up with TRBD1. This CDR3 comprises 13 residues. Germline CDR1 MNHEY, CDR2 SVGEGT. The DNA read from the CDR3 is TGTGCCAGCAGTACAGGGGAATACGGAAAG. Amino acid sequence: CASSTGEYGK. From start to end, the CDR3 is CASSTGEYGKLFF.

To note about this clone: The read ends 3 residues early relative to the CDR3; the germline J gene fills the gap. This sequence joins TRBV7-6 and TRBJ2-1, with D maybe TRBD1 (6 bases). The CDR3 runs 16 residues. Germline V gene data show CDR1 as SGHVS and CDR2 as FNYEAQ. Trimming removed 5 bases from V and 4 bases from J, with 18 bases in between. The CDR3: CASSVWGPSDYNEQFF. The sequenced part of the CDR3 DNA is TGTGCCAGCAGCGTTTGGGGGCCCTCCGATTACAATGAG. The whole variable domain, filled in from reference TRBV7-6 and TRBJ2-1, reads GAGVSQSPRYKVTKRGQDVALRCDPISGHVSLYWYRQALGQGPEFLTYFNYEAQQDKSGLPNDRFSAERPEGSISTLTIQRTEQRDSAMYRCASSVWGPSDYNEQFFGPGTRLTVL.